The clone carrying this TCR beta chain was counted many times. The source of the sample is a study of early T cells in non-severe SARS-CoV-2 infection. Whole-study context: Alpha and beta chains were unpaired, from unsorted whole-blood bulk RNA.

As part of library construction, unique molecular identifiers were attached to individual cDNA molecules. TCRdb passed the 5' RACE reads through MiXCR, listing each CDR3 protein once. The sample comprises about 26,000 distinct CDR3 sequences, 5% to 6.5% of which are singletons, and approximately 4% rests with the top ten. Trimming removed 5 bases from V and 6 bases from J; junction bases left unmatched: 8. CDR1 and CDR2 from the germline V gene are DFQATT and SNEGSKA (reference sequence). The CDR3 has 14 residues. The source is an adult who was a healthcare worker with PCR-confirmed SARS-CoV-2 infection or an uninfected control (not recorded which). The V and J genes are TRBV20-1 and TRBJ2-7; 12 bases fit TRBD1. What was sequenced was whole blood. CDR3 in DNA: TGCAGTGCTGGGGACAGGGGGCGCTCGGCCGAGCAGTACTTC. Amino acid sequence: CSAGDRGRSAEQYF.